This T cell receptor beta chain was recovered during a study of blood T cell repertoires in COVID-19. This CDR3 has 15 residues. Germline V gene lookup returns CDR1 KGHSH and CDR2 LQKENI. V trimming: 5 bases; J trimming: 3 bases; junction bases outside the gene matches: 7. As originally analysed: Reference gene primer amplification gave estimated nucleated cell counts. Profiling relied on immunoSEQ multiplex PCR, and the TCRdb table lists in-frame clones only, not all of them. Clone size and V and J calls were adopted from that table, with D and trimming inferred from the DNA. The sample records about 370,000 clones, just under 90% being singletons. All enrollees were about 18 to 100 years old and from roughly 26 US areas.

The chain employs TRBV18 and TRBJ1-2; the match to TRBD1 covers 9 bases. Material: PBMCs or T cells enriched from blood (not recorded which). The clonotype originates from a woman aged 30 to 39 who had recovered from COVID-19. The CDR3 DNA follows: TGTGCCAGCTCATCCGTCGGACAGGGGCACTATGGCTACACCTTC. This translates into CASSSVGQGHYGYTF. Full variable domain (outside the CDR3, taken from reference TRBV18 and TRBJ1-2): NAGVMQNPRHLVRRRGQEARLRCSPMKGHSHVYWYRQLPEEGLKFMVYLQKENIIDESGMPKERFSAEFPKEGPSILRIQQVVRGDSAAYFCASSSVGQGHYGYTFGSGTRLTVV.